This T cell receptor beta chain came from a study of T cells in Graves' hyperthyroidism and ophthalmopathy. Findings of the study overall: Ophthalmopathy was predicted by the model a median of roughly 6.6 months ahead of onset. Also found in blood were most expanded thyroid clonotypes above 0.001.

About this clonotype itself: Its antigen is as yet unknown.

Using RNA transcripts as the source, TCR beta CDR3 regions were amplified. First-round RT-PCR of the TCR CDR3 relied on the HTBI primer set. MiXCR was run by TCRdb on the multiplex PCR reads, yielding one entry per CDR3 protein. The profile covers roughly 45,000 distinct CDR3 sequences, with around 49% appearing a single time and roughly 32% taken by the ten largest. Thyroid ultrasound, orbital computed tomography, clinical symptoms, and serum thyroxine and TRAb underpinned diagnoses. CDR1 and CDR2 (germline): ENHRY, SYGVKD. The CDR3 sequence is 14 residues long. The V and J ends lost 10 bases and 5 bases respectively, with 20 bases between them.

The origin of this receptor is a woman aged 45-60 years with Graves' hyperthyroidism. Sequenced: peripheral blood or thyroid tissue (not recorded which). This rearrangement joins TRBV10-3 to TRBJ1-2; no definite D call. The CDR3 reads CATYPGLGPYGYTF. The DNA for the CDR3 is TGTGCCACCTATCCGGGCTTAGGGCCATATGGCTACACCTTC.